This T cell receptor (beta chain) was captured by sequencing in a study of blood T cell repertoires in COVID-19 (dated by TCRdb to the early 2020s). About the investigation overall: The collaborator samples originated in the United States, Italy and Spain and spanned the acute and convalescent phases of COVID-19. The repertoires were made available in a free public database intended to serve as a resource for research on the immune response to SARS-CoV-2. Deeply sampled blood TCRbeta repertoires from subjects exposed to, actively infected with, or recovered from COVID-19 were included in the dataset. Samples were obtained from the ongoing ImmuneRACE study (first 160 participants) and from over a thousand subjects provided by 6 global collaborators. A de-identified subject ID, COVID-19 status, age in years and sex were almost always included in the sample metadata. Where available, HLA class I and class II types were taken from metadata supplied by the sample provider and were not determined by assay-based typing. The material from the prospective study consisted of cDNA or gDNA derived from T cells, B-cell-depleted T cells, or PBMCs. Overall study results and their limits: Clinical and demographic metadata were provided uncurated, with the amount varying by source and participant.

TCRbeta CDR3 regions were amplified from genomic DNA by means of the immunoSEQ Assay, a bias-controlled multiplex PCR. In the original analysis: The number of nucleated cells in each sample was estimated by amplification of reference gene primers within the assay. To quantify the absolute abundance of each unique TCRbeta CDR3 rearrangement, sequence reads were collapsed and filtered. For each sample, productive Simpson clonality was calculated as the square root of Simpson's diversity index over productive rearrangements. This immuneACCESS table, as held by TCRdb, lists in-frame sequences with V and J called but not all clones. Of the missing ones, under half trace to an unresolved V gene in checked studies; the others have no known cause. From that table come the V and J calls and clone size; the DNA was used to work out D and trimming. This sample gives 50,000 to 60,000 clones in total; around 83% of them show up just once. The ten largest clonotypes hold over 5.5% of the sample.

Collaborating institutions collected whole blood in K2EDTA tubes following their own protocols. For TCRbeta analysis, collaborators shipped samples in one of three forms: frozen whole blood, isolated PBMCs, or DNA extracted from either of those sample types. In the case of this clone: Its antigen is not yet known. Qualities for individual bases were not recorded, and no much larger clone is one base off.

Trimming removed 5 bases from V and 8 bases from J; the gene matches leave 5 bases unexplained. The CDR3 holds 12 amino acids from the cysteine to the phenylalanine. Only the CDR3 region is kept as DNA, spanning 36 bases read in frame from base 1. CDR1 and CDR2, per the germline V gene, are SQVTM and ANQGSEA. The rearrangement joined TRBV29-1 to TRBJ2-1, with 8 middle bases fitting TRBD2. Material: peripheral blood. The receptor's source is a human donor in a cohort sampled during active or convalescent COVID-19. The DNA sequence follows: TGCAGCGTTCTCCGGGGGGGCCATGAGCAGTTCTTC. This encodes CSVLRGGHEQFF.